Below, 9 T cell receptor beta chains from the same sample are listed, as sequenced in a study of vaccination effects on CD4 cells after COVID-19. Their specific antigens are unknown. This table comes from immunoSEQ multiplex PCR, and its TCRdb copy is limited to in-frame clones, with some not included. The sample gives about 76,000 clones, roughly four fifths of which show up once; over 2% is in the top ten. CD4+ T cell isolation took place after about 11 days of culture. Here the sequenced sample was CD4+ T cells from PBMCs cultured without peptide, taken before COVID-19 vaccination. Receptors were obtained from a human donor who received a COVID-19 vaccine.

The chain carries TRBV5-4 and TRBJ1-2; 8 bases map to TRBD1. J lost 8 bases, V lost 1 base, and 4 bases had no gene match. The germline V gene has CDR1 SGHNT and CDR2 YYREEE (reference sequence). The CDR3 totals 13 residues. This CDR3 is CASSLQGAGGYTF. The CDR3 nucleotides read TGTGCCAGCAGCTTGCAGGGGGCCGGGGGCTACACCTTC.

The chain combines TRBV5-1 with TRBJ1-2, with 12 bases lining up with TRBD1. Unmatched junction bases numbered 7, after V lost 2 bases and J lost 5 bases. Germline loops: CDR1 SGHRS, CDR2 YFSETQ. The CDR3 totals 16 residues. CDR3 amino acids: CASSFGTGGPAYGYTF. The CDR3 nucleotides read TGCGCCAGCAGCTTTGGGACAGGGGGCCCTGCGTATGGCTACACCTTC.

This chain's CDR3 is CASSYGPLENIQYF. In DNA form, the CDR3 reads TGTGCCAGCAGTTACGGGCCCTTGGAAAACATTCAGTACTTC. This chain connects TRBV6-5 to TRBJ2-4; no clear D gene. The CDR3 consists of 14 residues. Germline V gives CDR1 MNHEY, CDR2 SVGAGI. V was cut by 2 bases and J by 5 bases, with 10 bases left in between.

The table lists this clone with a few counts. The gene calls are TRBV16 and TRBJ2-2; no clear D gene. Germline V CDR1 and CDR2: KGHSY, FQNENV. This CDR3 region has 13 residues. V was cut by 10 bases and J by 7 bases, with 16 bases left in between. The CDR3 nucleotides read TGTGCCACCACGACCAAAATGGACGGGGAGCTGTTTTTT. It yields the protein CATTTKMDGELFF.

This clone was detected only a few times. The V call is TRBV7-9, the J call TRBJ1-1, with D possibly matching TRBD1 (5 bases). Deletions cut 6 bases from V and 2 bases from J, with 16 bases between. The germline CDR1 and CDR2 sequences are SEHNR and FQNEAQ (reference sequence). The CDR3 length is 15 residues. The CDR3 is CASRNNRQLNTEAFF. CDR3 coding DNA: TGTGCCAGCAGGAATAACAGACAGCTAAACACTGAAGCTTTCTTT.

The chain links TRBV4-1 to TRBJ1-5; no firm D call. CDR1 is MGHRA and CDR2 is YSYEKL in the germline V gene. This CDR3 has 16 amino acids. The V gene lost 0 bases and the J gene lost 3 bases, with 12 bases spanning the gap. The chain's CDR3 is CASSQDWPSINQPQHF. CDR3 DNA: TGCGCCAGCAGCCAAGATTGGCCGTCTATCAATCAGCCCCAGCATTTT.

This chain connects TRBV2 to TRBJ1-1, with 11 bases aligning to TRBD1. The ends lost 7 bases at V and 7 bases at J; junction bases unmatched: 8. This CDR3 comprises 14 residues. The germline CDR1 and CDR2 sequences are SNHLY and FYNNEI. CDR3 region: CASKPTGTGGEAFF. CDR3 nucleotide sequence: TGTGCCAGCAAGCCAACCGGGACAGGGGGTGAAGCTTTCTTT.

The rearrangement links TRBV30 to TRBJ2-3, with TRBD1 identical over 7 bases. V dropped 0 bases and J dropped 2; count of bases not matched to a gene: 5. Germline loops: CDR1 GTSNPN, CDR2 SVGIG (reference sequence). The CDR3 extends over 15 amino acids. Here the CDR3 DNA reads TGTGCCTGGAGTGTCGTTGACAGGGACACAGATACGCAGTATTTT. As protein: CAWSVVDRDTDTQYF. Combining the CDR3 with reference TRBV30 and TRBJ2-3 gives the whole variable domain SQTIHQWPATLVQPVGSPLSLECTVEGTSNPNLYWYRQAAGRGLQLLFYSVGIGQISSEVPQNLSASRPQDRQFILSSKKLLLSDSGFYLCAWSVVDRDTDTQYFGPGTRLTVL.

V is TRBV5-1 and J is TRBJ1-5; no firm D call. Trimming took off 0 bases at V and 1 base at J, with 8 bases between the two ends. This CDR3 region has 15 residues. Germline assignment: CDR1 SGHRS and CDR2 YFSETQ. CDR3 DNA: TGCGCCAGCAGCTTGGTGGTATTCAGCAATCAGCCCCAGCATTTT. It specifies CASSLVVFSNQPQHF. The whole variable domain, remainder taken from reference TRBV5-1 and TRBJ1-5, is KAGVTQTPRYLIKTRGQQVTLSCSPISGHRSVSWYQQTPGQGLQFLFEYFSETQRNKGNFPGRFSGRQFSNSRSEMNVSTLELGDSALYLCASSLVVFSNQPQHFGDGTRLSIL.